Listed below are T cell receptor beta chains from one sample, sequenced in a study of cytomegalovirus exposure and HLA in healthy donors. Generated by immunoSEQ multiplex PCR, the TCRdb table keeps only in-frame clones and is missing some. The sample shows tens of thousands of clones, roughly four fifths of them seen only once. The sequenced material came from PBMCs. These receptors were collected from a man younger than 40 in good health and CMV-seronegative. CDR3s include the opening cysteine and the closing phenylalanine or tryptophan. The D gene is left open where the match is weak. The size entry is marked missing in some rows and otherwise reads once, few, many or a size class.

v_gene	abundance	j_gene	d_gene	CDR3aa	CDR3nt
TRBV15	-	TRBJ2-2	-	CATSRDRGSLTGELFF	TGTGCCACCAGCAGAGATCGTGGGAGCTTGACCGGGGAGCTGTTTTTT
TRBV27	few	TRBJ1-2	-	CASRPEDRLYGYTF	TGTGCCAGCAGGCCCGAGGACAGACTCTATGGCTACACCTTC
TRBV29-1	-	TRBJ2-3	-	CSVSKLVNTDTQYF	TGCAGCGTTTCGAAACTAGTGAACACAGATACGCAGTATTTT
TRBV7-2	-	TRBJ1-3	-	CASSLGIGMGSSGNTIYF	TGTGCCAGCAGCTTAGGTATAGGGATGGGGAGCTCTGGAAACACCATATATTTT
TRBV30	-	TRBJ1-4	TRBD1	CAWSEGAGEKLFF	TGTGCCTGGAGTGAGGGGGCCGGTGAAAAACTGTTTTTT
TRBV4-1	-	TRBJ1-1	-	CASSQDMGSPNTEAFF	TGCGCCAGCAGCCAAGATATGGGCAGCCCGAACACTGAAGCTTTCTTT
TRBV11-2	-	TRBJ2-7	TRBD2	CASSPGGGGLSYEQYF	TGTGCCAGCAGCCCCGGGGGCGGGGGGCTTAGCTACGAGCAGTACTTC
TRBV29-1	-	TRBJ2-7	TRBD1	CSVEGGGQGAYEQYF	TGCAGCGTTGAAGGTGGGGGACAGGGCGCGTACGAGCAGTACTTC
TRBV11-2	-	TRBJ2-1	-	CASSLGRSSYNEQFF	TGTGCCAGCAGCTTGGGGCGGAGCTCCTACAATGAGCAGTTCTTC
TRBV2	-	TRBJ1-3	-	CASSTGQLLGNTIYF	TGTGCCAGCAGTACAGGACAGCTGCTTGGAAACACCATATATTTT
TRBV19	-	TRBJ2-7	TRBD1	CASTPGQGAYEQYF	TGTGCCAGTACTCCGGGACAGGGGGCCTACGAGCAGTACTTC
TRBV18	-	TRBJ2-2	-	CASSPGDRELFF	TGTGCCAGCTCACCGGGGGACAGGGAGCTGTTTTTT
TRBV27	-	TRBJ2-2	-	CASSLNSAGTGELFF	TGTGCCAGCAGTTTAAACTCTGCGGGGACCGGGGAGCTGTTTTTT
TRBV11-2	-	TRBJ2-1	-	CASSLGDGTRSYNEQFF	TGTGCCAGCAGCTTAGGGGACGGGACACGCTCCTACAATGAGCAGTTCTTC
TRBV6-6	-	TRBJ1-1	-	CASSPRGMNTEAFF	TGTGCCAGCAGTCCCAGGGGTATGAACACTGAAGCTTTCTTT
TRBV28	-	TRBJ2-7	TRBD2	CASSFLAMGGGSIYEQYF	TGTGCCAGCAGTTTTTTAGCTATGGGTGGCGGGAGTATCTACGAGCAGTACTTC
TRBV7-8	-	TRBJ2-7	-	CASSLARMTYEQYF	TGTGCCAGCAGCTTAGCGAGGATGACCTACGAGCAGTACTTC